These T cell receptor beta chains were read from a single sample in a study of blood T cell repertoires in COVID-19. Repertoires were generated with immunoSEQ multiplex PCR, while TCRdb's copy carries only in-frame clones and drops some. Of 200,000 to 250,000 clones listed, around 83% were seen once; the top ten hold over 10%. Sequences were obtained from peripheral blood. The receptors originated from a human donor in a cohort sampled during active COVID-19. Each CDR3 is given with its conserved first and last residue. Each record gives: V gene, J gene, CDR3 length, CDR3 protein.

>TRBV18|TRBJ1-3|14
CASSPGQGRNTIYF
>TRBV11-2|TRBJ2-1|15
CASRPGTSYIARQFF
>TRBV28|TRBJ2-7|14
CASSLWGKGNEQYF
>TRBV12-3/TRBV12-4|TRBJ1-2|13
CASRGQSNYGYTF
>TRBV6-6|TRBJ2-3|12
CASSPRTDTQYF
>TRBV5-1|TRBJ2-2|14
CASSLRTGTGELFF
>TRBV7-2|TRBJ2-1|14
CASSLRGRRNEQFF
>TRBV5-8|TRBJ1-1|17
CASSRGNGVLLDTEAFF
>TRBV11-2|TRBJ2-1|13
CASSPLRVNEQFF
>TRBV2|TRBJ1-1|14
CASSGRRLNTEAFF
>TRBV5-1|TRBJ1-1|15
CASSLARTGGTEAFF
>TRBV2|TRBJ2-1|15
CASSELTSGSDEQFF
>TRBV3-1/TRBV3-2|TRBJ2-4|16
CASSQVVTGAKNIQYF
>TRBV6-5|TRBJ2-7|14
CATRGGGTGYEQYF
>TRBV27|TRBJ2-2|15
CASIKTGANTGELFF
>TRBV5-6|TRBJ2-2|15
CASSLAGANTGELFF
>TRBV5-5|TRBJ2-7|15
CASSSENRGRYEQYF
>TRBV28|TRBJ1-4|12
CASSLSDEKLFF
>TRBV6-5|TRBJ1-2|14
CASLWGGALYGYTF
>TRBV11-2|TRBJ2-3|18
CASSLTGGRGRAWETQYF
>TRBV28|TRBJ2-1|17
CASSLVDGISSYNEQFF